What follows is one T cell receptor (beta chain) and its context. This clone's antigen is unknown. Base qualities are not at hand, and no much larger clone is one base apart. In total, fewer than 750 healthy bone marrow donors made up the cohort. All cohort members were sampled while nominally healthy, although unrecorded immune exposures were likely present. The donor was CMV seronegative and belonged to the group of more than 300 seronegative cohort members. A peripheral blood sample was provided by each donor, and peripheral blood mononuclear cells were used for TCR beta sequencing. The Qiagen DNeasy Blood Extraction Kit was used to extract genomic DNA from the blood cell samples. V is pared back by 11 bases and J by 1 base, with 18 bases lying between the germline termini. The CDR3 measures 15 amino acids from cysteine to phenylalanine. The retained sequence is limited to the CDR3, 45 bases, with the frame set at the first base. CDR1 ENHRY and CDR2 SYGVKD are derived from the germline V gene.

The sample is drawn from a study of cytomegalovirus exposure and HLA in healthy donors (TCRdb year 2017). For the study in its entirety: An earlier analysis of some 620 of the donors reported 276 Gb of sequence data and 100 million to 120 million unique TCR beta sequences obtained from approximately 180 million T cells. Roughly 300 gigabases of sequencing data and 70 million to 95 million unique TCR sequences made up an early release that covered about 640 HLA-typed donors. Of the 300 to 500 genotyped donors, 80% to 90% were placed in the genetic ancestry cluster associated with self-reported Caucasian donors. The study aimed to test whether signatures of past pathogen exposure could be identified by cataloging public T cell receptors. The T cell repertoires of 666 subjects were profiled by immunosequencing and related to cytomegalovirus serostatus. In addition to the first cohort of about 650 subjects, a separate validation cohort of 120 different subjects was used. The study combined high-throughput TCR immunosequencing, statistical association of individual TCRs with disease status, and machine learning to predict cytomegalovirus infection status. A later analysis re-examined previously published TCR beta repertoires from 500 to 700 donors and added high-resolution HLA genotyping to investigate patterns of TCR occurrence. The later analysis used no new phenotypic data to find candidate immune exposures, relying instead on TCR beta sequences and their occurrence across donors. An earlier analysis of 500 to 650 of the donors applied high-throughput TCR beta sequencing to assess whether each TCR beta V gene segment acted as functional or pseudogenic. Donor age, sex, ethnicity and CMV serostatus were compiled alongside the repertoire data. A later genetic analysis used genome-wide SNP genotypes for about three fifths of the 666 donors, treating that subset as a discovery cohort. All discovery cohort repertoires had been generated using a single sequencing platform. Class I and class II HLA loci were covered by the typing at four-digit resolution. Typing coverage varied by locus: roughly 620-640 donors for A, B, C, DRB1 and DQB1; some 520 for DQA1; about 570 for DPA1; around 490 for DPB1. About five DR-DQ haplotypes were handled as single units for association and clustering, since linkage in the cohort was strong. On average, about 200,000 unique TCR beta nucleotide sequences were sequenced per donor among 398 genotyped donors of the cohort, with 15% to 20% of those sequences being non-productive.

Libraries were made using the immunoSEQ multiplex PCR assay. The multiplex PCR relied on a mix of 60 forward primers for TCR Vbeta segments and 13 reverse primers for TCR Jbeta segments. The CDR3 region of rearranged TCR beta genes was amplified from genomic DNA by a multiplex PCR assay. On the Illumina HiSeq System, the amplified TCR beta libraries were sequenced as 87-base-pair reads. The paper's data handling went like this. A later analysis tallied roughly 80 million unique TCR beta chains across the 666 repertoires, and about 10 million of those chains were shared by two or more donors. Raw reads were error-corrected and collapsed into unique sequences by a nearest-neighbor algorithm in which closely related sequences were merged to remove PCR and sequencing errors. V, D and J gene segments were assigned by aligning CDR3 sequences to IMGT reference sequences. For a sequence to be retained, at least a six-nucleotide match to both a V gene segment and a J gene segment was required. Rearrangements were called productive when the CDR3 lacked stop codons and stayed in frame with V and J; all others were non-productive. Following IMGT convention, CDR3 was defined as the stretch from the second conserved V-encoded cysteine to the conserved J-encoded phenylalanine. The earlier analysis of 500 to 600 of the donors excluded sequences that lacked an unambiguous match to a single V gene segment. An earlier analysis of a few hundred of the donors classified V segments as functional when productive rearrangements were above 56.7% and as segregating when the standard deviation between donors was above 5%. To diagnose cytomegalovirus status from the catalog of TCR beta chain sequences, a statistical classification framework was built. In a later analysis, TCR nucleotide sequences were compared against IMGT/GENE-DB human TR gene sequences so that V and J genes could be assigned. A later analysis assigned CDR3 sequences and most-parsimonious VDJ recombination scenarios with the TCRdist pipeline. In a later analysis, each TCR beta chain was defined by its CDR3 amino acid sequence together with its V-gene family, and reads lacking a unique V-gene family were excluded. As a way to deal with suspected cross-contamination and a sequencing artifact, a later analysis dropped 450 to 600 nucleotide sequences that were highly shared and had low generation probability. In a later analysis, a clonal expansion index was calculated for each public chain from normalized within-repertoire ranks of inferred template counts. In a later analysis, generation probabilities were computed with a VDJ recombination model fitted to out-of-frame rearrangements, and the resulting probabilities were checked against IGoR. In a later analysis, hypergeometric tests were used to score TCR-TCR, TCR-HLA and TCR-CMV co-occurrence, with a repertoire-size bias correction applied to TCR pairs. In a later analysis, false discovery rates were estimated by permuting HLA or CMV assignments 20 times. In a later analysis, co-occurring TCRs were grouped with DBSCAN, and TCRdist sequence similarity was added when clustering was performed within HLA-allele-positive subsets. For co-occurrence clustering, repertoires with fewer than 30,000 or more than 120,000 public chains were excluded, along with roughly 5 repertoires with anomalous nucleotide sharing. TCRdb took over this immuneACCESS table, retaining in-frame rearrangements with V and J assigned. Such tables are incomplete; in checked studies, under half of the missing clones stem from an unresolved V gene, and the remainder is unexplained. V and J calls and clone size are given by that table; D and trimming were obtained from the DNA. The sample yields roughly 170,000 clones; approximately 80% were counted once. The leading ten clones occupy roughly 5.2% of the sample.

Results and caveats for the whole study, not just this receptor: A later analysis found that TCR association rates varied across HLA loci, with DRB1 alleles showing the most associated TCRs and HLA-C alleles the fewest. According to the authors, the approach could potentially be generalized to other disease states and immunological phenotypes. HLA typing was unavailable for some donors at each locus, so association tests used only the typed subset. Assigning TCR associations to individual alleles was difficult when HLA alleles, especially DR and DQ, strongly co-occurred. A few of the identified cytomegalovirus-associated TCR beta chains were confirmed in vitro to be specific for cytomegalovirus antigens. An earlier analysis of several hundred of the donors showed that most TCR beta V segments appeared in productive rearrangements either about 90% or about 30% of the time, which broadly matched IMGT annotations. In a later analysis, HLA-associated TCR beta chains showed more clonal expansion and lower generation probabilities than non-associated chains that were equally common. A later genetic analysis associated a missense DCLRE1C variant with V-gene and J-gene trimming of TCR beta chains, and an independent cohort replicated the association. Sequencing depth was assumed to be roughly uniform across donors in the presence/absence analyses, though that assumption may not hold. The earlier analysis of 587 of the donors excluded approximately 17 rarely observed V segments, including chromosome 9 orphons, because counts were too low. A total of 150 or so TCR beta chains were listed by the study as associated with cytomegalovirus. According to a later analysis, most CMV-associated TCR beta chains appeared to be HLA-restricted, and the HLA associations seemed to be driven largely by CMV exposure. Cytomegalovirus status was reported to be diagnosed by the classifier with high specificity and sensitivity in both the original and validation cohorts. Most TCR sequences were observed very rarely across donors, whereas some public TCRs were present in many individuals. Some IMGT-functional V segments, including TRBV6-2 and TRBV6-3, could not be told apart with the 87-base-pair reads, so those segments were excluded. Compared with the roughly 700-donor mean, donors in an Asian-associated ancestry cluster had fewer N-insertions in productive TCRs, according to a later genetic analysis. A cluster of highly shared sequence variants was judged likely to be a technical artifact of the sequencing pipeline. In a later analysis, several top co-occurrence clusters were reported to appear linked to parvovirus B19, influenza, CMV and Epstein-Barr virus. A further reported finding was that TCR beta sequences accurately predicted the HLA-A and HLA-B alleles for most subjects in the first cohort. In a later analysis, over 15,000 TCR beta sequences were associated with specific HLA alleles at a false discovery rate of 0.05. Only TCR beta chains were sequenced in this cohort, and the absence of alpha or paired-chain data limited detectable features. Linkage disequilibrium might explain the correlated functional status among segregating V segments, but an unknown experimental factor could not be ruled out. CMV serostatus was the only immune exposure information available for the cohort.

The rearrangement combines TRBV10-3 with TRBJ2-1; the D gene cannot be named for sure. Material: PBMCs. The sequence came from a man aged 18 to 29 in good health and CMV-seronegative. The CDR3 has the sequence CAAPLVRSSYNEQFF. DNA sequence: TGTGCCGCCCCGTTGGTCCGGAGTTCCTACAATGAGCAGTTCTTC.